The next 18 T cell receptor beta chains were all read from a single sample in a study of T cell responses to AZD1222 COVID-19 vaccine. TCRdb's copy holds only in-frame clones and misses some; the assay was immunoSEQ multiplex PCR. The top ten hold around 8.6% of the sample, which has 110,000 to 150,000 clones, around 85% seen once. The source was peripheral blood, collected on day 0 of AZD1222 vaccination. The source of these receptors is an adult in good health.

The V and J genes are TRBV9 and TRBJ2-2; D is unclear. Trimming removed 0 bases from V and 8 bases from J, with 5 bases in between. This CDR3 contains 12 residues. The germline CDR1 and CDR2 sequences are SGDLS and YYNGEE. CDR3 residues: CASSVEGGELFF. DNA for the CDR3: TGTGCCAGCAGCGTAGAAGGGGGGGAGCTGTTTTTT.

This clone turned up a few times. The V and J genes are TRBV18 and TRBJ1-5; D is unclear. Trimming removed 4 bases from V and 6 bases from J, with 13 bases in between. CDR1 and CDR2 (germline): KGHSH, LQKENI. The CDR3 sequence is 14 residues long. The CDR3: CASSLGRPGQPQHF. The CDR3 bases are TGTGCCAGCTCACTTGGCAGGCCCGGTCAGCCCCAGCATTTT.

The chain employs TRBV10-3 and TRBJ2-1, with D maybe TRBD2 (5 bases). This CDR3 is 14 amino acids long. The germline V gene has CDR1 ENHRY and CDR2 SYGVKD. V lost 3 bases, J lost 0 bases, and 6 bases lay in between. The CDR3 nucleotides are TGTGCCATCAGTGAACGGGACTCCTACAATGAGCAGTTCTTC. Translating it yields CAISERDSYNEQFF.

J is TRBJ2-7 and V is TRBV6-8, with 10 bases aligning to TRBD1. The CDR3 runs to 15 residues. Trimming removed 7 bases from V and 1 base from J; junction bases left unmatched: 7. Germline CDR1 and CDR2: MNHGY and SAAAGT. The DNA for the CDR3 is TGTGCCAGCATCTACACGGGACAGGGGTCCTACGAGCAGTACTTC. It translates to CASIYTGQGSYEQYF.

This clone was seen once. This chain connects TRBV10-1 to TRBJ2-3; D unresolved. Per the germline V gene, CDR1 is WNHNN and CDR2 is SYGVQD (reference sequence). The CDR3 loop spans 13 amino acids. With 4 bases removed from V and 2 bases from J, the gap between germline ends came to 7 bases. The chain's CDR3 is CASSVTNTDTQYF. The CDR3 nucleotides read TGCGCCAGCAGTGTGACGAACACAGATACGCAGTATTTT.

This clone was counted only a few times. V gene TRBV18 combines with J gene TRBJ2-7; TRBD2 might be the D (7 bases). The germline V gene encodes CDR1 KGHSH and CDR2 LQKENI. The length of the CDR3 is 14 residues. Trimming pared 4 bases from V and 6 bases from J, leaving 16 bases between. The CDR3 DNA reads TGTGCCAGCTCACGGGCGGGGGCAGATAGCGAGCAGTACTTC. Its translation: CASSRAGADSEQYF.

This clone was seen only a few times. The V call is TRBV27, the J call TRBJ2-1; D is ambiguous. The CDR3 extends over 16 amino acids. V was clipped by 1 base and J by 7 bases, with 17 bases between them. CDR1 is MNHEY and CDR2 is SMNVEV in the germline V gene (reference sequence). CDR3 DNA: TGTGCCAGCAGTTTATTGTCGACCAGCGCAATGAATGAGCAGTTCTTC. Amino acid sequence: CASSLLSTSAMNEQFF.

This clone was picked up one time. V is TRBV28 and J is TRBJ1-5; D unresolved. The germline V gene has CDR1 MDHEN and CDR2 SYDVKM. The CDR3 contains 16 residues. V lost 1 base and J 6 bases, leaving 16 bases between the germline ends. CDR3 DNA: TGTGCCAGCAGTTTATTTCGCCTGGGAGTGGGTCAGCCCCAGCATTTT. It yields the protein CASSLFRLGVGQPQHF.

The chain combines TRBV19 with TRBJ1-2; TRBD1 is a possible D gene (6 bases). CDR1 and CDR2 from the germline V gene are LNHDA and SQIVND (reference sequence). V lost 3 bases and J 4 bases, leaving 12 bases between the germline ends. CDR3 length: 14 amino acids. The DNA for the CDR3 is TGTGCCAGTAGTATCAGGGGCGGTGGCTATGGCTACACCTTC. Protein: CASSIRGGGYGYTF.

V usage is TRBV6-6 and J usage is TRBJ2-7, with D perhaps matching TRBD1 (6 bases). Germline CDR1 is MNHNY and CDR2 is SVGAGI (reference sequence). Trimming removed 3 bases at V and 1 base at J, with 13 bases between. The CDR3 loop spans 15 amino acids. As DNA, the CDR3 is TGTGCCAGCAGTTATCCGCTGACAGGTTCCTACGAGCAGTACTTC. This translates into CASSYPLTGSYEQYF.

This chain connects TRBV6-5 to TRBJ2-7, with a tentative D call TRBD2 (5 bases). Germline V gene lookup returns CDR1 MNHEY and CDR2 SVGAGI. CDR3 length equals 13 residues. Between the trimmed V and J ends, which lost 6 bases and 5 bases, there was a span of 14 bases. The CDR3 coding sequence is TGTGCCAGCAGCCCACTAGGACGCCACGAGCAGTACTTC. This gives the protein CASSPLGRHEQYF.

V is TRBV10-1 and J is TRBJ2-5; 8 bases agree with TRBD2. Germline V lookup: CDR1 WNHNN, CDR2 SYGVQD (reference sequence). The CDR3 loop spans 15 amino acids. The ends lost 6 bases at V and 1 base at J; junction bases unmatched: 7. In DNA, the CDR3 is TGCGCCAGCAGCGCAGCGGGAGCAACCCAAGAGACCCAGTACTTC. Its protein is CASSAAGATQETQYF.

The gene calls are TRBV27 and TRBJ2-1; 7 bases are a match to TRBD2. The CDR3 consists of 13 residues. Germline V gives CDR1 MNHEY, CDR2 SMNVEV (reference sequence). V dropped 3 bases and J dropped 10; count of bases not matched to a gene: 6. CDR3 in DNA: TGTGCCAGCAGTTTGGGGGGGAGGGTAGAGCAGTTCTTC. It is translated as CASSLGGRVEQFF.

J is TRBJ2-1 and V is TRBV5-1; no firm D call. This CDR3 spans 16 amino acids. Trimming stripped 1 base from V and 0 bases from J, with 11 bases between. From germline, CDR1 is SGHRS and CDR2 YFSETQ. CDR3: CASSLLGSSSYNEQFF. For the CDR3, the DNA is TGCGCCAGCAGCTTGTTGGGGTCAAGCTCCTACAATGAGCAGTTCTTC.

This sequence joins TRBV24-1 and TRBJ2-1; tentatively, D is TRBD1 (5 bases). Germline CDR1 reads KGHDR; CDR2 reads SFDVKD. With 2 bases removed from V and 0 bases from J, the gap between germline ends came to 10 bases. The length of the CDR3 is 16 residues. CDR3: CATSDSTVSSYNEQFF. Here the CDR3 DNA reads TGTGCCACCAGTGATTCGACAGTAAGCTCCTACAATGAGCAGTTCTTC.

V gene TRBV15 combines with J gene TRBJ2-5, with a possible D match to TRBD2 (6 bases). The CDR3 spans 16 residues. V gave up 5 bases and J gave up 3 bases, with 19 bases separating them. Germline assignment: CDR1 LNHNV and CDR2 YYDKDF (reference sequence). CDR3 sequence: CATSPVETGVKETQYF. In DNA, the CDR3 is TGTGCCACCAGCCCAGTAGAGACGGGAGTGAAAGAGACCCAGTACTTC.

V and J are TRBV28 and TRBJ1-1, with D possibly TRBD1 on 5 matching bases. The CDR3 totals 15 residues. Germline V CDR1 and CDR2: MDHEN, SYDVKM. Trimming removed 7 bases from V and 1 base from J, with 16 bases in between. The CDR3 sequence: CASIGSGRGNTEAFF. The CDR3, as DNA: TGTGCCAGCATCGGCTCGGGGAGGGGGAACACTGAAGCTTTCTTT.

Concerning this clone: One end of the junction fails to match germline, which may point to a read error. The chain recombines TRBV4-2 with TRBJ2-1, with 8 bases identical to TRBD2. Germline lookup yields CDR1 LGHNA and CDR2 YNFKEQ. The CDR3 has 17 residues. This CDR3 is CACSHEDGGAGYNEQFF. Here the CDR3 DNA reads TGTGCCTGCAGCCACGAGGACGGGGGGGCGGGGTACAATGAGCAGTTCTTC.